The clone carrying this TCR beta chain came up once. V shed 4 bases, J shed 5 bases, and the junction held 12 bases outside the gene matches. Germline V gives CDR1 SGHRS, CDR2 YFSETQ. The CDR3 spans 16 residues. Source study methods: How many nucleated cells were present was estimated from reference gene primer amplification. Sequencing used immunoSEQ multiplex PCR; TCRdb keeps in-frame clones, though not all of them. D and trimming were read from the DNA, whereas the V and J calls and clone size are those reported in that table. The sample lists 200,000 to 250,000 clones, less than 90% occurring once. This entry belongs to a study of blood T cell repertoires in COVID-19. Study in general: Material from acute and convalescent COVID-19 was sourced from the United States, Italy and Spain. T cells, B-cell-depleted T cells, or PBMCs supplied cDNA or gDNA.

The rearrangement uses TRBV5-1 and TRBJ2-5; TRBD1 matches at 9 bases. The sample consisted of peripheral blood. This sequence was found in a woman of 80 years or more with active or convalescent COVID-19. CDR3 coding DNA: TGCGCCAGCAGCCAAAGATTAACAGGGGGCATGGAGACCCAGTACTTC. Protein sequence: CASSQRLTGGMETQYF. Combining the CDR3 with reference TRBV5-1 and TRBJ2-5 gives the whole variable domain KAGVTQTPRYLIKTRGQQVTLSCSPISGHRSVSWYQQTPGQGLQFLFEYFSETQRNKGNFPGRFSGRQFSNSRSEMNVSTLELGDSALYLCASSQRLTGGMETQYFGPGTRLLVL.